The 7 T cell receptor beta chains in this list originate from one sample, sequenced in a study of OX40 agonist ivuxolimab in advanced cancers. Method: immunoSEQ multiplex PCR; TCRdb's copy keeps in-frame clones and lacks some. The table shows 65,000 to 90,000 clones, with just under 90% occurring only once. This specimen consisted of CD4+ or CD8+ T cells sorted from blood, obtained in a trial of the OX40 agonist ivuxolimab. Every receptor here comes from an adult with an advanced solid tumor such as melanoma, head and neck, liver or kidney cancer.

The V gene is TRBV30, the J gene TRBJ2-4; 8 bases line up with TRBD2. Trimming at V came to 4 bases and at J to 3 bases, leaving 17 bases not matched to a gene. Germline loops: CDR1 GTSNPN, CDR2 SVGIG (reference sequence). CDR3 length: 18 amino acids. CDR3 sequence (DNA): TGTGCCTGGATTCCCCCAAGGGGTAGCGGGAAAGGCAAAAACATTCAGTACTTC. Its translation is CAWIPPRGSGKGKNIQYF.

The chain is built from TRBV10-3 and TRBJ2-3; no firm D call. CDR3 size: 13 residues. Germline loops: CDR1 ENHRY, CDR2 SYGVKD. Trimming cost V 4 bases and J 8 bases, with 13 bases left between them. DNA of the CDR3: TGTGCCATCAGTGGTGGGTCCCTCGGTACGCAGTATTTT. This gives the protein CAISGGSLGTQYF.

This chain uses TRBV19 with TRBJ2-7; D may be TRBD1 (5 bases). V was clipped by 11 bases and J by 3 bases, with 29 bases between them. The CDR3 extends over 17 amino acids. Germline loops: CDR1 LNHDA, CDR2 SQIVND (reference sequence). The CDR3 here is CARRIGETMRTLYEQYF. The DNA for the CDR3 is TGTGCCCGGCGGATAGGGGAAACTATGAGGACCCTCTACGAGCAGTACTTC.

In this sample, this clone turned up once. The chain joins TRBV2 to TRBJ1-1; tentative D call: TRBD1 (5 bases). Trimming removed 3 bases at V and 3 bases at J, with 20 bases between. Germline-derived CDR1 and CDR2 are SNHLY and FYNNEI. This CDR3 is built from 17 residues. CDR3 loop: CASSEFPGAAWDTEAFF. CDR3 DNA: TGTGCCAGCAGTGAGTTTCCCGGGGCCGCTTGGGACACTGAAGCTTTCTTT.

The chain couples TRBV4-1 to TRBJ2-7; D is ambiguous. Trimming shortened V by 2 bases and J by 2 bases, and 10 bases separated the two germline ends. Germline assignment: CDR1 MGHRA and CDR2 YSYEKL. This CDR3 is 14 amino acids long. Here the CDR3 reads CASSQSPGTYEQYF. DNA of the CDR3: TGCGCCAGCAGCCAAAGTCCGGGTACCTACGAGCAGTACTTC.

This chain links TRBV5-1 with TRBJ2-5; D possibly corresponds to TRBD1 (6 bases). The last part of the DNA fits TRBJ2-7 better; the J call may be wrong. Looked up from germline, CDR1 is SGHRS and CDR2 is YFSETQ. This CDR3 is 14 amino acids long. CDR3 sequence: CASSLPGQPYEQYF. DNA of the CDR3: TGCGCCAGCAGCTTACCGGGACAACCCTACGAGCAGTACTTC.

The CDR3 sequence: CAWSAVGRSLADTQYF. CDR3 DNA sequence: TGTGCCTGGAGTGCAGTTGGCCGCTCGCTCGCAGATACGCAGTATTTT. The V call is TRBV30, the J call TRBJ2-3; D call uncertain. V was trimmed by 1 base and J by 4 bases, leaving 18 bases between them. From germline, CDR1 is GTSNPN and CDR2 SVGIG (reference sequence). The CDR3 covers 16 residues.